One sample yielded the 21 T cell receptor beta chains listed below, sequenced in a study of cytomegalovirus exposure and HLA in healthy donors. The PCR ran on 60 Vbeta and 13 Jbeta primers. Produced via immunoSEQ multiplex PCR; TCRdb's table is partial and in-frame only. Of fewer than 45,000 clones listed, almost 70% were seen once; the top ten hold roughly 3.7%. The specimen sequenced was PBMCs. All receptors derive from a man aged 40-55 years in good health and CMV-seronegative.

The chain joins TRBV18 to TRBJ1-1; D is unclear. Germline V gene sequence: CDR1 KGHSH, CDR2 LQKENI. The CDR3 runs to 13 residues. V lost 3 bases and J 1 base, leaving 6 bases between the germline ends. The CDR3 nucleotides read TGTGCCAGCTCACCGGTGAGGAACACTGAAGCTTTCTTT. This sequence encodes CASSPVRNTEAFF.

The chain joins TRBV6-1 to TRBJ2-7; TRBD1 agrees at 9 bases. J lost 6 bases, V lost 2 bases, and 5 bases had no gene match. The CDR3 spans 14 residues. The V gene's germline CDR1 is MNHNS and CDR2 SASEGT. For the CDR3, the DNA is TGTGCCAGCAGTGAACCGGGACAGGGTTTCGAGCAGTACTTC. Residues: CASSEPGQGFEQYF.

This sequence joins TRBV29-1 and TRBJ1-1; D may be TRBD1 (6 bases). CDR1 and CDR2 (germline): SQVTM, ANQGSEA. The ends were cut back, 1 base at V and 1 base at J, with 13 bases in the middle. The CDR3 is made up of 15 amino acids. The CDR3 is CSVEGVTGQNTEAFF. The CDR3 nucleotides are TGCAGCGTTGAAGGGGTAACAGGGCAGAACACTGAAGCTTTCTTT. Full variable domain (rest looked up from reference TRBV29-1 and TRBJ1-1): SAVISQKPSRDICQRGTSLTIQCQVDSQVTMMFWYRQQPGQSLTLIATANQGSEATYESGFVIDKFPISRPNLTFSTLTVSNMSPEDSSIYLCSVEGVTGQNTEAFFGQGTRLTVV.

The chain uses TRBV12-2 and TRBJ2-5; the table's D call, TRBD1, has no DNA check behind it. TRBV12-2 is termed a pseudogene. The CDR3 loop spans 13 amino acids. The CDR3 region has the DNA TGTGCAAGTCGCTGCGGACAGGGCGAGACCCAGTACTTC. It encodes CASRCGQGETQYF.

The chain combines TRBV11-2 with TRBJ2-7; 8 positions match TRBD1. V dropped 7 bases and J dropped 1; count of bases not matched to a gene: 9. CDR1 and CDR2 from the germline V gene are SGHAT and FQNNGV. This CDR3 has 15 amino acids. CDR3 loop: CASNGLRGRSYEQYF. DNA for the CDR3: TGTGCCAGCAATGGCCTCAGGGGGCGTTCCTACGAGCAGTACTTC.

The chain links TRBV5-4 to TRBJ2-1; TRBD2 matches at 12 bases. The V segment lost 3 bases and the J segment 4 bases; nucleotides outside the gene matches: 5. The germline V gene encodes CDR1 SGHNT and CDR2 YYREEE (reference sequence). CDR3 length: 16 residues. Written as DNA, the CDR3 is TGTGCCAGCAGCTCCCGGACTAGCGGGGATTACAATGAGCAGTTCTTC. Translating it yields CASSSRTSGDYNEQFF.

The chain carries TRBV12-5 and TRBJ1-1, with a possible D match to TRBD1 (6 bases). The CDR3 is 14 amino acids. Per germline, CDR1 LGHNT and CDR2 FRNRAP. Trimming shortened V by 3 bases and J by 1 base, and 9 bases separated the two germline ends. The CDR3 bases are TGTGCTAGTGGTTTACAGGGTTCGAACACTGAAGCTTTCTTT. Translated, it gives CASGLQGSNTEAFF.

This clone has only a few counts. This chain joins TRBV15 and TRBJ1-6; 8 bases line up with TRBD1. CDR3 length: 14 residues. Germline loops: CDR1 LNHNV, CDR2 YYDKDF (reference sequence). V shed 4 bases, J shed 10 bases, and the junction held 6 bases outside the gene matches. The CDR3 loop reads CATSIEDRASPLHF. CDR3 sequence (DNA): TGTGCCACCAGCATCGAGGACAGGGCATCACCCCTCCACTTT.

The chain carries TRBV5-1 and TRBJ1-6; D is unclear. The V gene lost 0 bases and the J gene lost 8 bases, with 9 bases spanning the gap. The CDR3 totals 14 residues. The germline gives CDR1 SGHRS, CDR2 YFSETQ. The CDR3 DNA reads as TGCGCCAGCAGCTTGGGGGTCGACTATTCACCCCTCCACTTT. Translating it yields CASSLGVDYSPLHF.

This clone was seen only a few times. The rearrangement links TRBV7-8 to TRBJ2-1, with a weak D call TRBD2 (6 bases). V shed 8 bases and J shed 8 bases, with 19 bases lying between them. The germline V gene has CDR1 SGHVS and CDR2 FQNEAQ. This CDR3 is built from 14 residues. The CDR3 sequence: CASVGLTRGDEQFF. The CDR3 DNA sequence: TGTGCCAGCGTTGGGTTGACTAGAGGCGATGAGCAGTTCTTC. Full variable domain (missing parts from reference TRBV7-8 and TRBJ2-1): GAGVSQSPRYKVAKRGQDVALRCDPISGHVSLFWYQQALGQGPEFLTYFQNEAQLDKSGLPSDRFFAERPEGSVSTLKIQRTQQEDSAVYLCASVGLTRGDEQFFGPGTRLTVL.

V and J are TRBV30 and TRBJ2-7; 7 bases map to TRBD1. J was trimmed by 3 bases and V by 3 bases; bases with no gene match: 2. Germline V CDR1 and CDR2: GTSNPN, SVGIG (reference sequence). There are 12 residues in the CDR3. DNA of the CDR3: TGTGCCTGGAGCAGGACAGGCTACGAGCAGTACTTC. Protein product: CAWSRTGYEQYF.

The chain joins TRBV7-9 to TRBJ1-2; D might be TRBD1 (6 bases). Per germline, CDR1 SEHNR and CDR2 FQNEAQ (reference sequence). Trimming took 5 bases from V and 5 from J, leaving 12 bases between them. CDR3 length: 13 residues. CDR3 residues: CASSPSTGYGYTF. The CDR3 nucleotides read TGTGCCAGCAGCCCAAGCACAGGGTATGGCTACACCTTC.

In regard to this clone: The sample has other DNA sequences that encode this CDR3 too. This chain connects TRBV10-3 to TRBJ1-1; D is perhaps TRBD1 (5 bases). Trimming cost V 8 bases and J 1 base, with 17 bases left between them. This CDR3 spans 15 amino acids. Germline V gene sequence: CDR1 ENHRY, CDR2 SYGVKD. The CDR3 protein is CAIAHSTGGNTEAFF. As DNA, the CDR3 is TGTGCCATCGCCCACTCTACGGGGGGGAACACTGAAGCTTTCTTT.

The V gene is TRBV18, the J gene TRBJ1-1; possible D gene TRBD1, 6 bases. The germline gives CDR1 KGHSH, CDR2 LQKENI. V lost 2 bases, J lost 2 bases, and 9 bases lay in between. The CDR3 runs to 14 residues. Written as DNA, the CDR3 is TGTGCCAGCTCACCAAAAGGGACAAACACTGAAGCTTTCTTT. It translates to CASSPKGTNTEAFF.

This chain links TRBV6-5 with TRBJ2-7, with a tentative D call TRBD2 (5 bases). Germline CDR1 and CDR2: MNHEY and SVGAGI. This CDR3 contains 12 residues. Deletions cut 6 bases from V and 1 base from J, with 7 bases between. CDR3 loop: CASSRGSYEQYF. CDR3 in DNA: TGTGCCAGCAGCAGAGGGTCCTACGAGCAGTACTTC.

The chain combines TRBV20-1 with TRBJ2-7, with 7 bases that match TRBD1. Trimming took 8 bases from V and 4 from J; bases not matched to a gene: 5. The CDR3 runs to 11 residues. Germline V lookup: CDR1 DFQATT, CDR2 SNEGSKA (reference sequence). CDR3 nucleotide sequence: TGCAGTCCCGACAGGGTTTACGAGCAGTACTTC. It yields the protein CSPDRVYEQYF.

The CDR3 spells CASSGQGKSEAFF. Written as DNA, the CDR3 is TGTGCCAGCAGCGGACAGGGTAAATCTGAAGCTTTCTTT. The chain uses TRBV7-3 and TRBJ1-1; TRBD1 matches at 8 bases. V gave up 5 bases and J gave up 6 bases; unmatched junction bases: 5. The CDR3 extends over 13 amino acids. The V gene's germline CDR1 is SGHTA and CDR2 FQGTGA.

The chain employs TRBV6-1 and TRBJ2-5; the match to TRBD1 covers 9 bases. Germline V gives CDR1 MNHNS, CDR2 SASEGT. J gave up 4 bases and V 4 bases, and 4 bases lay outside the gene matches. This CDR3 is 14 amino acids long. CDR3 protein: CASSVDRGGETQYF. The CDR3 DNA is TGTGCCAGCAGTGTGGACAGGGGTGGAGAGACCCAGTACTTC.

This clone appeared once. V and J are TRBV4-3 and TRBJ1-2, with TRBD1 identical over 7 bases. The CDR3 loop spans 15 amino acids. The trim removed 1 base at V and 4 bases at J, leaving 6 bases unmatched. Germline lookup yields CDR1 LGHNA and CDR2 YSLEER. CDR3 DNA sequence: TGCGCCAGCAGCCAAGCCGACAGGGACGGCTATGGCTACACCTTC. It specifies CASSQADRDGYGYTF.

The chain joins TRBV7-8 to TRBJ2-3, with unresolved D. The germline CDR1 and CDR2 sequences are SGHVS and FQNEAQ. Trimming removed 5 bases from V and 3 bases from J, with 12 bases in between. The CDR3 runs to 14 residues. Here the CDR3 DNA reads TGTGCCAGCAGCAATCGACTCGAGACAGATACGCAGTATTTT. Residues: CASSNRLETDTQYF.

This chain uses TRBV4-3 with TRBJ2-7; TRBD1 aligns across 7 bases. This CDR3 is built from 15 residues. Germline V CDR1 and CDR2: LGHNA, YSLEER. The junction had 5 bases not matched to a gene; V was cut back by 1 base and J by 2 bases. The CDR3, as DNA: TGCGCCAGCAGCCAAGTGAGGGACAGAGCCTACGAGCAGTACTTC. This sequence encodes CASSQVRDRAYEQYF.